The entry below gives a single T cell receptor (beta chain) sequence along with its context. TCRdb's table, derived via immunoSEQ multiplex PCR, lists solely in-frame clones and lacks some. Of 65,000 to 95,000 clones in the sample, around 94% were seen once. The entry originates in a study of OX40 agonist ivuxolimab in advanced cancers. This sample comprised CD4+ or CD8+ T cells sorted from blood, obtained in a trial of the OX40 agonist ivuxolimab. This clonotype was sampled from an adult with an advanced solid tumor such as melanoma, head and neck, liver or kidney cancer.

CDR3 nucleotide sequence: TGTGCCAGCGGAAAGTTCACCGGGGAGCTGTTTTTT. Translated: CASGKFTGELFF. The rearrangement uses TRBV9 and TRBJ2-2; D is unclear. The germline gives CDR1 SGDLS, CDR2 YYNGEE. Trimming shortened V by 7 bases and J by 4 bases, and 8 bases separated the two germline ends. CDR3 length equals 12 residues.